Listed here are 11 T cell receptor beta chains from one sample, sequenced in a study of T-cell reconstitution after alpha-beta-depleted transplantation in children. Researchers prepared the TCRbeta library using unique molecular identifiers, the study reports. TCRdb reprocessed the PCR reads with MiXCR, giving one entry per CDR3 protein. The sample shows about 610,000 distinct CDR3 sequences, roughly a tenth of them seen only once. Sequencing used PBMCs from the stem cell graft donor, obtained from the stem cell graft. The receptors come from a human donor who donated a stem cell graft to a child with acute myeloid leukemia.

This clonotype was seen ten or more times. The chain is built from TRBV10-3 and TRBJ1-5; D ambiguous. Trimming took off 7 bases at V and 1 base at J, with 8 bases between the two ends. The CDR3 is made up of 13 amino acids. Germline V gene sequence: CDR1 ENHRY, CDR2 SYGVKD. The CDR3 protein is CAINPDSNQPQHF. The CDR3 nucleotides are TGTGCCATCAATCCGGACAGCAATCAGCCCCAGCATTTT.

The V and J genes are TRBV20-1 and TRBJ2-7; D gene ambiguous. The CDR3 contains 11 residues. The V gene's germline CDR1 is DFQATT and CDR2 SNEGSKA (reference sequence). Between the trimmed V and J ends, which lost 2 bases and 7 bases, there was a span of 9 bases. The chain's CDR3 is CSARIAEEQYF. DNA of the CDR3: TGCAGTGCTAGAATCGCGGAGGAGCAGTACTTC.

There are many counts of this clonotype. J is TRBJ2-7 and V is TRBV29-1, with D uncertain. V lost 4 bases and J 3 bases, leaving 4 bases between the germline ends. The CDR3 length is 10 residues. Germline V lookup: CDR1 SQVTM, CDR2 ANQGSEA. In DNA form, the CDR3 reads TGCAGCGTTGGAGACTACGAGCAGTACTTC. Translated, it gives CSVGDYEQYF.

This clonotype was detected once. The V and J genes are TRBV7-2 and TRBJ1-5; D gene ambiguous. The CDR3 extends over 14 amino acids. Trimming took off 1 base at V and 12 bases at J, with 16 bases between the two ends. Germline V gene data show CDR1 as SGHTA and CDR2 as FQGNSA. The CDR3 DNA reads as TGTGCCAGCAGCTTAGGGGATAAATCACCGCTCCAGCATTTT. Its protein is CASSLGDKSPLQHF.

The chain is built from TRBV20-1 and TRBJ2-3; 10 nucleotides agree with TRBD2. CDR1 is DFQATT, CDR2 SNEGSKA, per germline (reference sequence). V shed 0 bases and J 1 base; nucleotides not matched to a gene: 7. The CDR3 runs 17 residues. The CDR3 here is CSARDATGTSGTDTQYF. DNA of the CDR3: TGCAGTGCTAGAGATGCCACCGGGACTAGCGGCACAGATACGCAGTATTTT.

V gene TRBV14 combines with J gene TRBJ2-7; D call uncertain. The CDR3 loop spans 12 amino acids. V shed 0 bases and J shed 5 bases, with 5 bases lying between them. CDR1 and CDR2 (germline): SGHDN, FVKESK. The CDR3 region has the DNA TGTGCCAGCAGCCAAGAGAGGAACGAGCAGTACTTC. As protein: CASSQERNEQYF.

This clonotype came up a few times. This chain connects TRBV3-1 to TRBJ2-3; 14 positions agree with TRBD2. The CDR3 runs to 18 residues. J was trimmed by 5 bases and V by 4 bases; bases with no gene match: 11. Germline V gene sequence: CDR1 LGHDT, CDR2 YNNKEL (reference sequence). The CDR3 reads CASSRIRLAGGPGDTQYF. The CDR3 DNA follows: TGTGCCAGCAGCCGCATCCGACTAGCGGGAGGGCCGGGAGATACGCAGTATTTT.

This clonotype occurred many times. V usage is TRBV5-1 and J usage is TRBJ1-4; D not resolved. Germline V CDR1 and CDR2: SGHRS, YFSETQ. CDR3 length: 14 residues. Trimming took 1 base from V and 5 from J, leaving 9 bases between them. CDR3 bases: TGCGCCAGCAGCTTGAGGAGTCAAAATGAAAAACTGTTTTTT. Amino acid sequence: CASSLRSQNEKLFF.

This clonotype was picked up a small number of times. The chain has TRBV7-8 and TRBJ1-5; D gene ambiguous. With 6 bases removed from V and 1 base from J, the gap between germline ends came to 19 bases. The CDR3 is 17 residues long. Per the germline V gene, CDR1 is SGHVS and CDR2 is FQNEAQ. The CDR3 region has the DNA TGTGCCAGCAGTAGGTGGGAGGCCAGCGGGAGCAATCAGCCCCAGCATTTT. This translates into CASSRWEASGSNQPQHF.

The chain uses TRBV2 and TRBJ1-3; D is perhaps TRBD1 (5 bases). Trimming stripped 3 bases from V and 1 base from J, with 19 bases between. CDR3 length: 18 amino acids. Germline V CDR1 and CDR2: SNHLY, FYNNEI. The CDR3 loop reads CASSDAPLGGGSGNTIYF. In DNA, the CDR3 is TGTGCCAGCAGTGATGCCCCCCTGGGGGGAGGATCTGGAAACACCATATATTTT.

This clonotype turned up a few times. The rearrangement links TRBV19 to TRBJ1-5; D is uncertain. CDR1 and CDR2 (germline): LNHDA, SQIVND (reference sequence). The CDR3 loop spans 14 amino acids. Trimming stripped 3 bases from V and 5 bases from J, with 11 bases between. The CDR3 bases are TGTGCCAGTAGTATGGAAGGACCTTATCAGCCCCAGCATTTT. Translation: CASSMEGPYQPQHF.